The 30 T cell receptor beta chains below all came from one sample that was sequenced in a study of T-cell reconstitution after alpha-beta-depleted transplantation in children. This sample's TCRbeta library carried unique molecular identifier barcodes. Each CDR3 protein is one row after TCRdb ran MiXCR on the PCR reads. This sample has some 500,000 distinct CDR3 sequences; 18% occur once, and the top ten carry more than 2.5%. Sequencing was performed on PBMCs from the stem cell graft donor, taken from the stem cell graft. The receptors shown here come from a human donor who donated a stem cell graft to a child with acute lymphoblastic leukemia.

This clonotype was counted only a few times. V and J are TRBV6-5 and TRBJ2-5; no clear D. CDR1 and CDR2 from the germline V gene are MNHEY and SVGAGI. The V gene lost 2 bases and the J gene lost 0 bases, with 7 bases spanning the gap. The CDR3 extends over 14 amino acids. CDR3 sequence: CASSYVENQETQYF. The DNA for the CDR3 is TGTGCCAGCAGTTACGTGGAAAACCAAGAGACCCAGTACTTC.

The chain joins TRBV4-1 to TRBJ2-7; possible D gene TRBD1, 6 bases. V was clipped by 1 base and J by 0 bases, with 10 bases between them. CDR1 is MGHRA, CDR2 YSYEKL, per germline. The length of the CDR3 is 15 residues. CDR3 sequence (DNA): TGCGCCAGCAGCCAAGTGGGGACACCCTCCTACGAGCAGTACTTC. It encodes CASSQVGTPSYEQYF.

This clonotype was seen more than once but under ten times. J is TRBJ2-5 and V is TRBV10-3; maybe TRBD1 (6 bases). V lost 7 bases and J lost 5, with 20 bases in between. CDR1 and CDR2 from the germline V gene are ENHRY and SYGVKD. The CDR3 loop spans 15 amino acids. Written as DNA, the CDR3 is TGTGCCATCAAGACGACAGGAGGCCCCTCTGAGACCCAGTACTTC. Protein product: CAIKTTGGPSETQYF.

In its sample, this clonotype was seen many times. J is TRBJ2-1 and V is TRBV12-3 or TRBV12-4; 10 positions match TRBD1. The CDR3 is 13 residues long. The V and J ends lost 4 bases and 8 bases, in that order; junction bases with no gene match: 2. CDR3 sequence reads: CASSSGTGDEQFF. Written as DNA, the CDR3 is TGTGCCAGCAGTTCCGGGACAGGGGATGAGCAGTTCTTC.

In its sample, this clonotype was seen a few times. The gene calls are TRBV5-1 and TRBJ1-1, with D maybe TRBD1 (5 bases). The CDR3 spans 13 residues. Trimming took off 3 bases at V and 4 bases at J, with 10 bases between the two ends. The germline V gene encodes CDR1 SGHRS and CDR2 YFSETQ. Here the CDR3 reads CASSSDSSTEAFF. For the CDR3, the DNA is TGCGCCAGCAGCTCCGACAGTAGCACTGAAGCTTTCTTT.

V and J are TRBV6-1 and TRBJ2-6; a possible D gene is TRBD2 (5 bases). The V gene's germline CDR1 is MNHNS and CDR2 SASEGT. This CDR3 is 15 amino acids long. Trimming removed 7 bases from V and 4 bases from J, with 14 bases in between. The CDR3 sequence is CASKSVSGGANVLTF. CDR3 sequence (DNA): TGTGCCAGCAAGAGTGTGAGCGGAGGGGCCAACGTCCTGACTTTC.

The rearrangement joins TRBV12-3 or TRBV12-4 to TRBJ2-1; the D is unclear. V was trimmed by 0 bases and J by 0 bases, leaving 24 bases between them. The length of the CDR3 is 21 residues. The DNA for the CDR3 is TGTGCCAGCAGTTTAGCGCTGTCCGGAAAACTCTATACGAGCTCCTACAATGAGCAGTTCTTC. Protein sequence: CASSLALSGKLYTSSYNEQFF.

The V gene is TRBV6-5, the J gene TRBJ2-3; D remains unclear. Trimming left V 3 bases short and J 2 bases short, with 9 bases between. Germline V gives CDR1 MNHEY, CDR2 SVGAGI. The CDR3 covers 14 residues. The DNA of the CDR3 is TGTGCCAGCAGTTATGGGCCTATCACAGATACGCAGTATTTT. It yields the protein CASSYGPITDTQYF.

The rearrangement joins TRBV20-1 to TRBJ2-1; 8 bases are shared with TRBD2. Germline values: CDR1 DFQATT, CDR2 SNEGSKA (reference sequence). The CDR3 is 16 residues long. V dropped 2 bases and J dropped 1; count of bases not matched to a gene: 7. The CDR3 protein is CSARPLAGKSYNEQFF. The DNA for the CDR3 is TGCAGTGCTAGACCCTTAGCGGGAAAATCCTACAATGAGCAGTTCTTC.

The V and J genes are TRBV5-1 and TRBJ2-3; no reliable D call. V lost 0 bases and J 9 bases, leaving 14 bases between the germline ends. The CDR3 contains 14 residues. CDR1 SGHRS and CDR2 YFSETQ come from the germline V gene. The CDR3 DNA sequence: TGCGCCAGCAGCTTGGAGCAGGCAATAATGACGCAGTATTTT. It codes for CASSLEQAIMTQYF.

This clonotype was seen only a few times. The rearrangement uses TRBV5-1 and TRBJ2-3, with 9 bases fitting TRBD2. The germline gives CDR1 SGHRS, CDR2 YFSETQ. The CDR3 extends over 18 amino acids. The trim removed 0 bases at V and 3 bases at J, leaving 11 bases unmatched. CDR3 bases: TGCGCCAGCAGCTTGGTGGTGGTAGCGGGAGTCCAAACAGATACGCAGTATTTT. Residues: CASSLVVVAGVQTDTQYF.

CDR3 sequence: CASSKRTPPNYGYTF. Written as DNA, the CDR3 is TGTGCCAGCAGTAAAAGGACACCGCCTAACTATGGCTACACCTTC. V and J are TRBV6-1 and TRBJ1-2; D possibly corresponds to TRBD1 (5 bases). Trimming pared 5 bases from V and 0 bases from J, leaving 13 bases between. Looked up from germline, CDR1 is MNHNS and CDR2 is SASEGT. The CDR3 is 15 residues long.

The chain links TRBV12-3 or TRBV12-4 to TRBJ2-1, with TRBD2 matching over 8 bases. Trimming removed 8 bases from V and 0 bases from J; junction bases left unmatched: 9. The CDR3 runs to 16 residues. CDR3 region: CASLFSGVRSYNEQFF. The CDR3 DNA is TGTGCCAGCTTATTTAGCGGGGTGCGCTCCTACAATGAGCAGTTCTTC.

This clonotype has a handful of counts. The chain joins TRBV12-3 or TRBV12-4 to TRBJ2-7; D perhaps matches TRBD2 (6 bases). Trimming cost V 6 bases and J 4 bases, with 19 bases left between them. The length of the CDR3 is 15 residues. This chain's CDR3 is CASRGGTHYDYEQYF. CDR3 bases: TGTGCCAGCAGGGGCGGGACCCACTATGATTACGAGCAGTACTTC.

The chain joins TRBV4-1 to TRBJ2-7; the match to TRBD2 covers 8 bases. Germline V gene data show CDR1 as MGHRA and CDR2 as YSYEKL. With V trimmed by 5 bases and J by 0 bases, 3 bases remained unmatched. This CDR3 region has 14 residues. CDR3 DNA sequence: TGCGCCAGCAGCGCCGGGAGGGACTCCTACGAGCAGTACTTC. This sequence encodes CASSAGRDSYEQYF.

This clonotype was seen only a few times. As DNA, the CDR3 is TGTGCCAGTAGCGGTGTCTGGCATGAGCAGTTCTTC. Protein: CASSGVWHEQFF. The V and J genes are TRBV19 and TRBJ2-1; D is unclear. V gave up 6 bases and J gave up 8 bases, with 11 bases separating them. The CDR3 totals 12 residues. Germline lookup yields CDR1 LNHDA and CDR2 SQIVND (reference sequence).

The V and J genes are TRBV24-1 and TRBJ1-3; D may be TRBD1 (5 bases). Germline V CDR1 and CDR2: KGHDR, SFDVKD. This CDR3 contains 13 residues. Trimming took off 6 bases at V and 4 bases at J, with 9 bases between the two ends. The CDR3 nucleotides are TGTGCCACCAGTCAGGGCTCAGGAAACACCATATATTTT. Translating gives CATSQGSGNTIYF.

About this clonotype itself: An end of the junction differs from the germline gene, which may be a read error. The V and J genes are TRBV6-2 or TRBV6-3 and TRBJ2-1; 9 bases line up with TRBD1. From germline, CDR1 is MNHEY and CDR2 SVGEGT. The CDR3 is 16 amino acids. CDR3 protein: CAGSRAGTGPLNEQFF. The CDR3 DNA is TGTGCCGGCAGTCGGGCCGGGACAGGGCCCCTCAATGAGCAGTTCTTC.

This clonotype has ten or more counts. V and J are TRBV12-3 or TRBV12-4 and TRBJ2-2; 9 bases agree with TRBD1. With 5 bases clipped from V and 4 bases from J, the junction kept 2 bases outside the gene matches. The CDR3 extends over 14 amino acids. The CDR3 region has the DNA TGTGCCAGCAGTGGGGACAGGGCCACCGGGGAGCTGTTTTTT. It encodes CASSGDRATGELFF.

In its sample, this clonotype was seen many times. The V and J genes are TRBV29-1 and TRBJ2-1, with 9 bases identical to TRBD2. Germline assignment: CDR1 SQVTM and CDR2 ANQGSEA. CDR3 size: 15 residues. V lost 1 base and J lost 9; bases outside the gene matches: 10. As DNA, the CDR3 is TGCAGCGTTGAAGGGACTAGCGTCAGAAGGGGTGAGCAGTTCTTC. Translation gives CSVEGTSVRRGEQFF.

This clonotype showed up just a few times. The rearrangement joins TRBV6-1 to TRBJ1-5; D not resolved. V was shortened by 6 bases and J by 0 bases, with 6 bases between the two germline ends. This CDR3 contains 13 residues. Germline V lookup: CDR1 MNHNS, CDR2 SASEGT. The DNA for the CDR3 is TGTGCCAGCAGGTTCGGTAGCAATCAGCCCCAGCATTTT. Its translation is CASRFGSNQPQHF.

This chain links TRBV7-3 with TRBJ2-5, with 8 bases fitting TRBD2. In germline, CDR1 is SGHTA, CDR2 FQGTGA. The CDR3 totals 15 residues. The junction had 5 bases not matched to a gene; V was cut back by 5 bases and J by 0 bases. The CDR3 nucleotides are TGTGCCAGCAGCCGGGAGGGGCGGTACCAAGAGACCCAGTACTTC. It is translated as CASSREGRYQETQYF.

The CDR3 loop is CASSFQPYNEQFF. The CDR3 DNA reads TGTGCCAGCAGCTTCCAACCCTACAATGAGCAGTTCTTC. This chain joins TRBV7-2 and TRBJ2-1, with D uncertain. Germline V gives CDR1 SGHTA, CDR2 FQGNSA. Trimming left V 3 bases short and J 2 bases short, with 5 bases between. The CDR3 covers 13 residues.

This clonotype was seen many times. The V call is TRBV5-1, the J call TRBJ2-1; maybe TRBD2 (5 bases). Germline CDR1 is SGHRS and CDR2 is YFSETQ. The CDR3 is 14 amino acids. Deletions cut 0 bases from V and 5 bases from J, with 9 bases between. CDR3 amino acids: CASSLDTTNNEQFF. The CDR3 nucleotides read TGCGCCAGCAGCTTGGACACGACTAACAATGAGCAGTTCTTC.

The rearrangement joins TRBV15 to TRBJ2-3, with 8 bases fitting TRBD1. J gave up 6 bases and V 0 bases, and 5 bases lay outside the gene matches. Per germline, CDR1 LNHNV and CDR2 YYDKDF (reference sequence). The CDR3 sequence is 15 residues long. This chain's CDR3 is CATSRDRGRWDTQYF. CDR3 in DNA: TGTGCCACCAGCAGAGACAGGGGGCGATGGGATACGCAGTATTTT.

This clonotype has a handful of counts. J is TRBJ1-1 and V is TRBV7-9; 8 bases match TRBD1. Germline-derived CDR1 and CDR2 are SEHNR and FQNEAQ (reference sequence). Trimming removed 5 bases from V and 4 bases from J; junction bases left unmatched: 12. The length of the CDR3 is 16 residues. The CDR3 region has the DNA TGTGCCAGCAGCCGCGACAGGGGAATAAGGAGCACTGAAGCTTTCTTT. It translates to CASSRDRGIRSTEAFF.

In its sample, this clonotype was seen a few times. J is TRBJ2-4 and V is TRBV5-1; D tentatively reads TRBD1 or TRBD2 (5 bases each). The CDR3 totals 16 residues. The V end was cut by 0 bases, the J end by 1 base, with 11 bases between. CDR1 and CDR2 from the germline V gene are SGHRS and YFSETQ. CDR3 residues: CASSLVGGSAKNIQYF. The CDR3 region has the DNA TGCGCCAGCAGCTTGGTTGGGGGATCCGCCAAAAACATTCAGTACTTC.

There are a few counts of this clonotype. The rearrangement uses TRBV4-2 and TRBJ2-6, with TRBD2 as a possible D gene (5 bases). The ends were cut back, 3 bases at V and 4 bases at J, with 13 bases in the middle. This CDR3 has 16 residues. CDR1 is LGHNA and CDR2 is YNFKEQ in the germline V gene. CDR3 region: CASSQESLGGANVLTF. DNA for the CDR3: TGTGCCAGCAGCCAGGAATCACTAGGAGGGGCCAACGTCCTGACTTTC.

The chain links TRBV5-6 to TRBJ2-1; TRBD1 or TRBD2 may be the D gene (6 bases each). Germline-derived CDR1 and CDR2 are SGHDT and YYEEEE. Trimming took 0 bases from V and 10 from J, leaving 17 bases between them. The CDR3 loop spans 15 amino acids. The CDR3 region is CASSLVVRGQEEQFF. As DNA, the CDR3 is TGTGCCAGCAGCTTGGTTGTACGGGGGCAGGAAGAGCAGTTCTTC. Looking up the rest from reference TRBV5-6 and TRBJ2-1 gives the full variable domain: DAGVTQSPTHLIKTRGQQVTLRCSPKSGHDTVSWYQQALGQGPQFIFQYYEEEERQRGNFPDRFSGHQFPNYSSELNVNALLLGDSALYLCASSLVVRGQEEQFFGPGTRLTVL.

This clonotype was observed at least ten times. The rearrangement joins TRBV15 to TRBJ2-3, with TRBD2 matching 11 bases. The CDR3 spans 17 residues. V was pared by 0 bases and J by 4 bases, with 6 bases of the junction left unmatched. Germline assignment: CDR1 LNHNV and CDR2 YYDKDF (reference sequence). The CDR3 coding sequence is TGTGCCACCAGCAGAGATCACACTAGCGGGAGTTCAGATACGCAGTATTTT. This sequence encodes CATSRDHTSGSSDTQYF. The full variable domain, its missing parts supplied by reference TRBV15 and TRBJ2-3, is DAMVIQNPRYQVTQFGKPVTLSCSQTLNHNVMYWYQQKSSQAPKLLFHYYDKDFNNEADTPDNFQSRRPNTSFCFLDIRSPGLGDTAMYLCATSRDHTSGSSDTQYFGPGTRLTVL.